This is a list of T cell receptor beta chains from one sample in a study of blood T cell repertoires in COVID-19. Libraries were prepared by immunoSEQ multiplex PCR; TCRdb keeps only in-frame clonotypes and omits some of them. The sample includes hundreds of thousands of clones, 80% to 90% of them seen just once. The sequencing input was PBMCs or T cells enriched from blood (not recorded which). Receptor source: a young man who had recovered from COVID-19. Each CDR3 is given with its conserved first and last residue. A D gene is named only where the DNA matches it firmly. Clone size is given for some rows only: seen once, a few or many times, or a class if the clone is expanded.

>NA|NA|TRBV20-1|TRBJ2-3
TGCAGTGCTAGTGCCGGGACTAGCACAGATACGCAGTATTTT
CSASAGTSTDTQYF
>NA|NA|TRBV28|TRBJ1-1
TGTGCCAGCAGTCAGACAGCGTACCTGAACACTGAAGCTTTCTTT
CASSQTAYLNTEAFF
>TRBD1|NA|TRBV5-1|TRBJ2-7
TGCGCCAGCAGCTTGCCTCCAGGGGGTGTCCACGAGCAGTACTTC
CASSLPPGGVHEQYF
>NA|NA|TRBV13|TRBJ2-7
TGTGCCAGCAGCAGCCCAGGGGAGAGGACCTACGAGCAGTACTTC
CASSSPGERTYEQYF
>TRBD2|NA|TRBV10-3|TRBJ2-5
TGTGCCATCAGTCTAGCGGGAGGACAAGAGACCCAGTACTTC
CAISLAGGQETQYF
>NA|NA|TRBV2|TRBJ2-1
TGTGCCAGCAGGAGAGGGTACGATGAGCAGTTCTTC
CASRRGYDEQFF
>NA|NA|TRBV28|TRBJ1-2
TGTGCCAGCAGTTTGCACAGAACCTATGGCTACACCTTC
CASSLHRTYGYTF
>TRBD1|once|TRBV7-2|TRBJ1-2
TGTGCCAGCAGCTTCCCGGACAGGGGAAGGGGCTACACCTTC
CASSFPDRGRGYTF
>NA|NA|TRBV21-1|TRBJ1-2
TGTGCCAGCAGCAAAGTCGGGCAGGGCGATGGCTACACCTTC
CASSKVGQGDGYTF
>TRBD1|few|TRBV6-5|TRBJ1-1
TGTGCCAGCAGTTACTCGGACAGGCCGAACACTGAAGCTTTCTTT
CASSYSDRPNTEAFF
>TRBD1|NA|TRBV5-1|TRBJ2-5
TGCGCCAGCAGCAAGGACAGGGAACAAGAGACCCAGTACTTC
CASSKDREQETQYF
>TRBD2|NA|TRBV4-2|TRBJ2-5
TGTGCCAGCAGCCAAGATGTTCCAGCGGGAGTAGGTGAGACCCAGTACTTC
CASSQDVPAGVGETQYF
>TRBD1|NA|TRBV5-1|TRBJ1-1
TGCGCCAGCAGCTGGGGGACAGGTTTGGCAGGGTTACTTTTCTTT
CASSWGTGLAGLLFF
>NA|NA|TRBV10-3|TRBJ1-5
TGTGCCATCAGTGGGGGAGGGAAGCAGCCCCAGCATTTT
CAISGGGKQPQHF
>NA|NA|TRBV5-8|TRBJ1-1
TGTGCCAGCAGCTTGACACCTGAAGCTTTCTTT
CASSLTPEAFF
>NA|few|TRBV18|TRBJ2-2
TGTGCCAGCTCACTACAATCCGGGGAGCTGTTTTTT
CASSLQSGELFF
>NA|NA|TRBV14|TRBJ1-2
TGTGCCAGCAGCCCTAGCGGGGGGCTCAGCGGCTACACCTTC
CASSPSGGLSGYTF